The 8 T cell receptor beta chains below were found in one sample sequenced in a study of T cells after posttransplantation cyclophosphamide. Busulfan-fludarabine conditioning, marrow transplant, and cyclophosphamide on days +3 and +4 were administered. TCRdb keeps only in-frame clones here, not all; method: immunoSEQ multiplex PCR. The sample has 4,600 or so clones; 82% are singletons. This specimen was PBMCs, taken 86 days after allogeneic stem cell transplant with posttransplant cyclophosphamide. These TCRs come from a male patient aged 45-60 years who received an allogeneic stem cell transplant from an unrelated donor, was CMV-positive, and had acute GVHD only. The graft donor may account for some of the T cells.

The chain links TRBV10-3 to TRBJ1-1; 10 bases map to TRBD1. The CDR3 runs to 16 residues. J was trimmed by 0 bases and V by 4 bases; bases with no gene match: 5. CDR1 and CDR2 from the germline V gene are ENHRY and SYGVKD. The CDR3 bases are TGTGCCATCAGTGTCGGACAGGGGGACATGAACACTGAAGCTTTCTTT. Encoded protein: CAISVGQGDMNTEAFF.

The genes are TRBV6-1 and TRBJ1-2; no firm D call. Germline V lookup: CDR1 MNHNS, CDR2 SASEGT. The V end lost 5 bases, the J end lost 5 bases, and 12 bases lay between the germline ends. The CDR3 is made up of 13 amino acids. Here the CDR3 DNA reads TGTGCCAGCAGTTCTCCCCAGTTGTATGGCTACACCTTC. This encodes CASSSPQLYGYTF.

The J gene is TRBJ1-1, the V gene TRBV28; weak D call: TRBD1 (6 bases). Germline V lookup: CDR1 MDHEN, CDR2 SYDVKM. The ends were cut back, 3 bases at V and 10 bases at J, with 15 bases in the middle. The CDR3 has 13 amino acids. In DNA form, the CDR3 reads TGTGCCAGCAGTTTGGCAGGGGCGGGGGGAGCTTTCTTT. Translation: CASSLAGAGGAFF.

The chain employs TRBV6-4 and TRBJ1-1, with D hard to call. Germline loops: CDR1 MRHNA, CDR2 SNTAGT. The CDR3 totals 13 residues. Trimming pared 4 bases from V and 6 bases from J, leaving 12 bases between. CDR3 amino acids: CASSVGGGAEAFF. The CDR3 DNA follows: TGTGCCAGCAGTGTTGGCGGAGGAGCTGAAGCTTTCTTT.

This clone came up once. The missing conserved phenylalanine or tryptophan at the end of this CDR3 makes a read error likely. The rearrangement uses TRBV10-3 and TRBJ2-7, with D hard to call. CDR1 is ENHRY, CDR2 SYGVKD, per germline. Deletions cut 6 bases from V and 3 bases from J, with 6 bases between. CDR3 length: 11 amino acids. The CDR3 loop is CAISRNYEQYL. The CDR3 DNA sequence: TGTGCCATCAGCCGTAACTACGAGCAGTACCTC.

The chain carries TRBV5-1 and TRBJ2-4, with D possibly TRBD1 on 5 matching bases. The CDR3 sequence is 15 residues long. Trimming removed 1 base at V and 7 bases at J, with 15 bases between. Germline lookup yields CDR1 SGHRS and CDR2 YFSETQ. This chain's CDR3 is CASSLQGSEGNIQYF. CDR3 sequence (DNA): TGCGCCAGCAGCTTGCAGGGCTCGGAAGGGAACATTCAGTACTTC.

The chain carries TRBV7-2 and TRBJ2-7; 10 positions agree with TRBD2. CDR1 SGHTA and CDR2 FQGNSA come from the germline V gene. Trimming removed 1 base from V and 4 bases from J; junction bases left unmatched: 4. There are 15 residues in the CDR3. The CDR3 bases are TGTGCCAGCAGCTTAGAAGCGGGGGGGAGATACGAGCAGTACTTC. Translating it yields CASSLEAGGRYEQYF.

CDR3 in DNA: TGTGCCAGCTCACCACCGGGACAGGGCACAGATACGCAGTATTTT. It encodes CASSPPGQGTDTQYF. The chain links TRBV18 to TRBJ2-3; 8 bases map to TRBD1. This CDR3 has 15 amino acids. Germline V gene sequence: CDR1 KGHSH, CDR2 LQKENI. V was pared by 0 bases and J by 1 base, with 0 bases of the junction left unmatched.